This TCR beta chain was sequenced during a study of identical twins. There are 11 residues in the CDR3. The germline gives CDR1 SQVTM, CDR2 ANQGSEA. Between the trimmed V and J ends, which lost 3 bases and 6 bases, there was a span of 7 bases. MiXCR, applied by TCRdb to the 5' RACE reads, yields one record per CDR3 protein. The repertoire holds roughly 230,000 distinct CDR3 sequences, with roughly 8% as singletons. The same sample was also used in a study of yellow fever vaccine responses in identical twins.

Sequencing was carried out using CD8+ T cells sorted from blood. The receptor comes from a woman between 18 and 30 years old in good health. The rearrangement joins TRBV29-1 to TRBJ2-3; D might be TRBD1 (5 bases). The CDR3 sequence: CSVDAGDTQYF. DNA of the CDR3: TGCAGCGTTGATGCAGGGGATACGCAGTATTTT.